Below, one T cell receptor (beta chain) is given with its context. Its antigen is unknown. No base-level quality is on record; no much larger clone is a single base apart. The CDR3, from cysteine to phenylalanine, totals 14 residues. This entry keeps only the CDR3 DNA: 42 bases, framed from base 1. Via the germline V gene, CDR1 is SGHDT and CDR2 YYEEEE. V has 2 bases trimmed and J has 1 base trimmed; junction bases matching no gene number 3. The cohort comprised some 730 healthy bone marrow donors. At the time of sampling, every cohort member was nominally healthy, though immune exposures that went unrecorded were likely present. The donor was CMV seronegative and belonged to the group of around 350 seronegative cohort members. Every donor gave a peripheral blood sample, and the peripheral blood mononuclear cells from that sample were used for TCR beta sequencing. The Qiagen DNeasy Blood Extraction Kit was used to extract genomic DNA from the blood cell samples.

The sample belongs to a study of cytomegalovirus exposure and HLA in healthy donors (dated by TCRdb to about 2017). Concerning the study at large: In an earlier analysis of approximately 500 of the donors, under 300 Gb of sequence data and 120 million or so unique TCR beta sequences from approximately 180 million T cells were reported. All discovery cohort repertoires had been generated using a single sequencing platform. A later analysis re-analyzed previously published TCR beta repertoires from roughly 690 donors and added high-resolution HLA genotyping to study TCR occurrence patterns. In addition to the first cohort of approximately 650 subjects, a separate validation cohort of some 120 different subjects was used. Five DR-DQ haplotypes were treated as single units for association and clustering because of strong linkage in the cohort. Class I and class II HLA loci were covered by the typing at four-digit resolution. Approximately 310 gigabases of sequencing data and approximately 85 million unique TCR sequences were included in an early release covering 550 to 650 HLA-typed donors. Of the 300 to 450 genotyped donors, about 84% fell in the genetic ancestry cluster associated with self-reported Caucasian donors. Donor age, sex, ethnicity and CMV serostatus were compiled alongside the repertoire data. Among roughly 400 genotyped donors of the cohort, an average of around 240,000 unique TCR beta nucleotide sequences was sequenced per donor, of which about 19% were non-productive. Rather than drawing on any new phenotypic data, the later analysis identified candidate immune exposures from TCR beta sequences and the way those sequences occurred across donors. The number of donors typed differed by locus, with roughly 620-630 for A, B, C, DRB1 and DQB1, more than 500 for DQA1, 600 to 610 for DPA1, and approximately 470 for DPB1. The T cell repertoires of roughly 660 subjects were profiled by immunosequencing and related to cytomegalovirus serostatus. The study aimed to test whether signatures of past pathogen exposure could be identified by cataloging public T cell receptors. To predict cytomegalovirus infection status, the study brought together high-throughput TCR immunosequencing, statistical association of individual TCRs with disease status, and machine learning. A later genetic analysis used genome-wide SNP genotypes for about three fifths of the roughly 700 donors, treating that subset as a discovery cohort. In an earlier analysis of roughly 580 of the donors, high-throughput TCR beta sequencing was used to judge whether each TCR beta V gene segment behaved as functional or pseudogenic. What the research found in general, with its limitations: Strong co-occurrence of HLA alleles, especially DR and DQ, made assigning TCR associations to individual alleles difficult. In this cohort, only TCR beta chains were sequenced, and detectable features were limited by the absence of alpha or paired-chain data. In an earlier analysis of around 600 of the donors, most TCR beta V segments appeared in productive rearrangements about 87% or about 30% of the time, broadly matching IMGT annotations. Most CMV-associated TCR beta chains appeared to be HLA-restricted in a later analysis, and the HLA associations seemed to be driven largely by CMV exposure. In a later analysis, TCR association rates were found to vary across HLA loci, with the most associated TCRs seen for DRB1 alleles and the fewest for HLA-C alleles. Correlated functional status among segregating V segments might reflect linkage disequilibrium, but an unknown experimental factor could not be ruled out. The sequencing pipeline was judged likely to have produced a cluster of highly shared sequence variants as a technical artifact. In a later genetic analysis, a missense DCLRE1C variant was associated with V-gene and J-gene trimming of TCR beta chains, and the association was replicated in an independent cohort. In the study, 164 TCR beta chains were listed as associated with cytomegalovirus. According to a later genetic analysis, donors in an Asian-associated ancestry cluster had fewer N-insertions in productive TCRs than the roughly 660-donor mean. Because counts were too low, approximately 15 rarely observed V segments, including chromosome 9 orphons, were excluded from the earlier analysis of some 540 of the donors. Some IMGT-functional V segments, including TRBV6-2 and TRBV6-3, could not be told apart with the 87-base-pair reads, so those segments were excluded. The authors suggested that the approach could potentially be generalized to other disease states and immunological phenotypes. Because some donors lacked HLA typing at each locus, the association tests relied only on the typed subset. Most TCR sequences were observed very rarely across donors, whereas some public TCRs were present in many individuals. A further reported finding was that TCR beta sequences accurately predicted the HLA-A and HLA-B alleles for most subjects in the first cohort. The only immune exposure information available for the cohort was CMV serostatus. In a later analysis, HLA-associated TCR beta chains were found to be more clonally expanded and to have lower generation probabilities than equally common non-associated chains. The presence/absence analyses assumed that sequencing depth was roughly uniform across donors, and that assumption may not be true. Cytomegalovirus status was reported to be diagnosed by the classifier with high specificity and sensitivity in both the original and validation cohorts. Several of the top co-occurrence clusters appeared to be linked to parvovirus B19, influenza, CMV and Epstein-Barr virus, according to a later analysis. A few of the identified cytomegalovirus-associated TCR beta chains were confirmed in vitro to be specific for cytomegalovirus antigens. In a later analysis, 16,951 TCR beta sequences were associated with specific HLA alleles at a false discovery rate of 0.05.

Library generation was performed with the immunoSEQ multiplex PCR assay. For the multiplex PCR, a mixture combining 60 forward primers for TCR Vbeta segments and 13 reverse primers for TCR Jbeta segments was used. A multiplex PCR assay on genomic DNA amplified the CDR3 region of rearranged TCR beta genes. The Illumina HiSeq System was used to sequence the amplified TCR beta libraries as 87-base-pair reads. The authors' pipeline ran thus. A later analysis counted about 82 million unique TCR beta chains across the 550 to 800 repertoires, and 9.5 million to 11 million of these chains were shared by at least two donors. To remove PCR and sequencing errors, raw reads were error-corrected and collapsed into unique sequences using a nearest-neighbor algorithm that merged closely related sequences. To assign V, D and J gene segments, CDR3 sequences were aligned to IMGT reference sequences. For a sequence to be retained, a match of at least six nucleotides to both a V gene segment and a J gene segment was required. A rearrangement was called productive if the CDR3 had no stop codons and remained in frame with V and J, and every other rearrangement was called non-productive. CDR3 was defined according to IMGT convention as the region running from the second conserved V-encoded cysteine to the conserved J-encoded phenylalanine. The earlier analysis of 500 to 600 of the donors excluded sequences that lacked an unambiguous match to a single V gene segment. An earlier analysis of almost 600 of the donors classified V segments as functional when productive rearrangements were above 56.7% and as segregating when the standard deviation between donors was above 5%. A statistical classification framework was built to diagnose cytomegalovirus status from the catalog of TCR beta chain sequences. V and J gene assignment, in a later analysis, came from comparing TCR nucleotide sequences with IMGT/GENE-DB human TR gene sequences. The TCRdist pipeline was used in a later analysis to assign CDR3 sequences and most-parsimonious VDJ recombination scenarios. In a later analysis, each TCR beta chain was defined by its CDR3 amino acid sequence together with its V-gene family, and reads lacking a unique V-gene family were excluded. A later analysis removed 592 highly shared, low-generation-probability nucleotide sequences to deal with suspected cross-contamination and a sequencing artifact. In a later analysis, a clonal expansion index for each public chain was calculated from normalized within-repertoire ranks of inferred template counts. Generation probabilities in a later analysis came from a VDJ recombination model fitted to out-of-frame rearrangements, and those results were checked against IGoR. In a later analysis, TCR-TCR, TCR-HLA and TCR-CMV co-occurrence was scored with hypergeometric tests, and a repertoire-size bias correction was applied to TCR pairs. To estimate false discovery rates, a later analysis permuted the HLA or CMV assignments 20 times. In a later analysis, co-occurring TCRs were grouped using DBSCAN, and TCRdist sequence similarity was added for clustering within HLA-allele-positive subsets. For co-occurrence clustering, repertoires with fewer than 30,000 or more than 120,000 public chains were excluded, along with a handful of repertoires with anomalous nucleotide sharing. TCRdb took over this immuneACCESS table, retaining in-frame rearrangements with V and J assigned. Such tables are incomplete; in checked studies, under half of the missing clones stem from an unresolved V gene, and the remainder is unexplained. The DNA gave D and trimming, while V, J and clone size come from that table. For this sample the table gives 75,000 to 95,000 clones, of which less than 85% were detected only once. The ten largest clones represent 2.1% of the sample.

The V and J segments used are TRBV5-6 and TRBJ2-7, with 7 central nucleotides matching TRBD2. The receptor comes from a man younger than 35 in good health and CMV-seronegative. The sequenced sample was PBMCs. The CDR3 corresponds to CASSFPSGSYEQYF. Read as DNA, the sequence is TGTGCCAGCAGCTTTCCTAGCGGATCCTACGAGCAGTACTTC.